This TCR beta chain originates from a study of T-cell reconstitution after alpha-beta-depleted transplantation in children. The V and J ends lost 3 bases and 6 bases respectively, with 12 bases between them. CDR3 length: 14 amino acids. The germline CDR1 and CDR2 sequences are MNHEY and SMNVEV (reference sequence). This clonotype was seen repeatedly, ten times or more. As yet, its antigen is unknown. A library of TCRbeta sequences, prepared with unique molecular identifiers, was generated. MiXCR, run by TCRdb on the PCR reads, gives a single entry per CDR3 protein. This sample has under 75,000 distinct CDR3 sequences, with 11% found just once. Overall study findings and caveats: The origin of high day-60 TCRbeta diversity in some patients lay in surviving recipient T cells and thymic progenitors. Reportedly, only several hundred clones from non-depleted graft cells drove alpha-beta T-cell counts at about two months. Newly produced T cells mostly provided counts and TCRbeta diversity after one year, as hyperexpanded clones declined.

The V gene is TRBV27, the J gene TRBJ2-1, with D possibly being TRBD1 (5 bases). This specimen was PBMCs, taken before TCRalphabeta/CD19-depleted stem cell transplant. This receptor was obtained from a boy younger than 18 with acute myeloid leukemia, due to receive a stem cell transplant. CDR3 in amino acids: CASSFDQGVNEQFF. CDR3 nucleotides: TGTGCCAGCAGTTTTGATCAAGGGGTCAATGAGCAGTTCTTC.